This T cell receptor (beta chain) emerged from a study of blood T cell repertoires in COVID-19. This clone was detected only once. Assay used: immunoSEQ multiplex PCR; TCRdb lists only in-frame clones, some missing. The sample carries around 300,000 clones, roughly 91% recorded once. V shed 2 bases and J shed 4 bases, with 11 bases lying between them. The germline V gene encodes CDR1 MDHEN and CDR2 SYDVKM. This CDR3 has 14 amino acids. This receptor was obtained from a woman aged 60-75 years who had recovered from COVID-19. This rearrangement joins TRBV28 to TRBJ1-2; TRBD1 is a possible D gene (5 bases). The sequencing sample was made of PBMCs or T cells enriched from blood (not recorded which). The CDR3: CASSLVGQGYGYTF. For the CDR3, the DNA is TGTGCCAGCAGTTTAGTCGGGCAGGGCTATGGCTACACCTTC.